Listed here are 3 T cell receptor beta chains from one sample, sequenced in a study of T cell responses to AZD1222 COVID-19 vaccine. This table comes from immunoSEQ multiplex PCR, and its TCRdb copy is limited to in-frame clones, with some not included. The table has 110,000 to 150,000 clones, 80% to 95% seen once. Sequenced here: peripheral blood, sampled on day 0 of AZD1222 vaccination. The receptors derive from an adult in good health.

Concerning this clone itself: A junction boundary mismatches the germline segment, possibly from a read error. The CDR3 sequence: CASSLGLAGELFF. The CDR3 nucleotides are TGTGCCAGCAGCTTAGGACTAGCCGGGGAGCTGTTTTTT. The chain links TRBV12-3 or TRBV12-4 to TRBJ2-2; 7 nucleotides align to TRBD2. The CDR3 totals 13 residues.

The CDR3 bases are TGTGCCAGTAGTATAGGGCGGGAGGGCCTAGGTTTCAATGAGCAGTTCTTC. It codes for CASSIGREGLGFNEQFF. The chain combines TRBV19 with TRBJ2-1; 9 bases agree with TRBD2. V shed 1 base, J shed 6 bases, and the junction held 10 bases outside the gene matches. This CDR3 has 17 amino acids. The germline CDR1 and CDR2 sequences are LNHDA and SQIVND (reference sequence).

The rearrangement links TRBV3-1 (or the pseudogene TRBV3-2) to TRBJ2-3; D ambiguous. CDR3 length: 15 amino acids. V gave up 2 bases and J gave up 2 bases, with 11 bases separating them. Germline V CDR1 and CDR2: LGHDT, YNNKEL (reference sequence). This CDR3 reads CASSQFYRITDTQYF. The CDR3 DNA reads TGTGCCAGCAGCCAATTTTACAGAATCACAGATACGCAGTATTTT.